Following are 26 T cell receptor beta chains from one sample sequenced in a study of blood T cell repertoires in COVID-19. Sequencing used immunoSEQ multiplex PCR; TCRdb keeps in-frame clones, though not all of them. The sample has about 130,000 clones; approximately 85% are singletons. The specimen was peripheral blood. The source of these receptors is a human donor in a cohort sampled during active COVID-19.

The rearrangement links TRBV11-1 to TRBJ1-6; no definite D call. The germline gives CDR1 SGHAT, CDR2 FQDESV (reference sequence). Trimming took 1 base from V and 6 from J, leaving 7 bases between them. There are 14 residues in the CDR3. The CDR3 sequence is CASSLEAVNSPLHF. CDR3 bases: TGTGCCAGCAGCTTAGAGGCGGTTAATTCACCCCTCCACTTT.

In its sample, this clone was seen once. The gene calls are TRBV6-5 and TRBJ1-2; unclear D gene. Germline-derived CDR1 and CDR2 are MNHEY and SVGAGI. Trimming left V 4 bases short and J 0 bases short, with 9 bases between. This CDR3 has 14 amino acids. The CDR3 sequence: CASSSAGTNYGYTF. CDR3 DNA: TGTGCCAGCAGTTCGGCCGGGACTAACTATGGCTACACCTTC.

The chain is built from TRBV6-2 or TRBV6-3 and TRBJ2-7; tentatively, D is TRBD2 (6 bases). The CDR3 is 15 residues long. Germline CDR1 reads MNHEY; CDR2 reads SVGEGT. CDR3 protein: CASSYSSIGGAPFHV. The CDR3, as DNA: TGTGCCAGCAGTTACTCGAGTATCGGGGGAGCCCCATTTCACGTC.

This clone was picked up a small number of times. The chain links TRBV7-9 to TRBJ2-7, with unresolved D. The V and J ends lost 2 bases and 2 bases respectively, with 7 bases between them. Per germline, CDR1 SEHNR and CDR2 FQNEAQ (reference sequence). CDR3 length equals 13 residues. CDR3 sequence: CASSLLGPYEQYV. The CDR3, as DNA: TGTGCCAGCAGCTTATTGGGCCCCTACGAGCAGTACGTC.

This clone was observed once. The J gene is TRBJ1-5, the V gene TRBV19; the D gene is possibly TRBD1 (6 bases). Germline CDR1 and CDR2: LNHDA and SQIVND (reference sequence). V was trimmed by 7 bases and J by 6 bases, leaving 25 bases between them. The CDR3 totals 17 residues. This chain's CDR3 is CASTVVQGVSGSQPQHF. CDR3 DNA sequence: TGTGCCAGTACCGTAGTACAGGGAGTGAGCGGTAGTCAGCCCCAGCATTTT.

The rearrangement links TRBV7-2 to TRBJ2-2; a weak D match, TRBD1 (6 bases). Trimming cost V 4 bases and J 4 bases, with 16 bases left between them. Germline lookup yields CDR1 SGHTA and CDR2 FQGNSA. This CDR3 has 16 amino acids. The CDR3, as DNA: TGTGCCAGCAGCTCGAGGGACACGTCCCGCACCGGGGAGCTGTTTTTT. Translating it yields CASSSRDTSRTGELFF.

The chain recombines TRBV27 with TRBJ1-6; D perhaps matches TRBD1 (5 bases). There are 13 residues in the CDR3. CDR1 is MNHEY, CDR2 SMNVEV, per germline (reference sequence). Trimming left V 3 bases short and J 6 bases short, with 6 bases between. The CDR3 DNA follows: TGTGCCAGCAGTTTCCAGGGTAATTCACCCCTCCACTTT. As protein: CASSFQGNSPLHF.

This chain uses TRBV7-9 with TRBJ1-6, with 7 bases lining up with TRBD1. This CDR3 comprises 16 residues. V dropped 1 base and J dropped 7; count of bases not matched to a gene: 7. The germline CDR1 and CDR2 sequences are SEHNR and FQNEAQ (reference sequence). The CDR3: CASSLVRGRGNSPLHF. CDR3 DNA: TGTGCCAGCAGCTTAGTAAGGGGGCGCGGGAATTCACCCCTCCACTTT.

This clone came up once. The V gene is TRBV7-2, the J gene TRBJ1-6, with 7 bases fitting TRBD1. Germline V gene data show CDR1 as SGHTA and CDR2 as FQGNSA. With V trimmed by 2 bases and J by 9 bases, 7 bases remained unmatched. CDR3 length: 15 amino acids. In nucleotides, the CDR3 is TGTGCCAGCAGCTTAACCAGGGGGAGGATTTCACCCCTCCACTTT. Its translation: CASSLTRGRISPLHF.

V usage is TRBV7-8 and J usage is TRBJ2-2; 9 bases agree with TRBD2. Losses at the gene ends were 6 bases for V and 7 bases for J; bases not matched to a gene: 6. Germline V CDR1 and CDR2: SGHVS, FQNEAQ. The CDR3 covers 14 residues. In nucleotides, the CDR3 is TGTGCCAGCAGACCTAGCGGGATAGGCGGGGAGCTGTTTTTT. As protein: CASRPSGIGGELFF.

This clone was seen at least ten times. The genes are TRBV19 and TRBJ1-3; D gene unclear. Germline V gives CDR1 LNHDA, CDR2 SQIVND (reference sequence). V was pared by 4 bases and J by 2 bases, with 18 bases between. The length of the CDR3 is 17 residues. The CDR3 loop reads CASSSIAGRTPGNTIYF. The CDR3 nucleotides are TGTGCCAGTAGTAGCATCGCGGGCCGAACGCCTGGAAACACCATATATTTT.

The genes are TRBV10-2 and TRBJ2-2; 9 bases are shared with TRBD1. This CDR3 has 18 amino acids. The junction had 14 bases not matched to a gene; V was cut back by 6 bases and J by 3 bases. Germline CDR1 and CDR2: WSHSY and SAAADI. CDR3 nucleotide sequence: TGCGCCAGCAGCTACAGGGGGCGCGGTATCCCCTACACCGGGGAGCTGTTTTTT. It yields the protein CASSYRGRGIPYTGELFF.

V gene TRBV3-1 (or the pseudogene TRBV3-2) combines with J gene TRBJ2-1, with D hard to call. The CDR3 is made up of 15 amino acids. V gave up 3 bases and J gave up 0 bases, with 9 bases separating them. Germline lookup yields CDR1 LGHDT and CDR2 YNNKEL (reference sequence). The CDR3: CASSQATSSYNEQFF. The CDR3 nucleotides read TGTGCCAGCAGCCAGGCCACCAGCTCCTACAATGAGCAGTTCTTC.

This clone was seen a single time. The DNA for the CDR3 is TGTGCCACCAACCCCCCGGGACAGGGGGCATCGGGCACTGAAGCTTTCTTT. Its translation is CATNPPGQGASGTEAFF. V usage is TRBV9 and J usage is TRBJ1-1; 12 bases agree with TRBD1. Per germline, CDR1 SGDLS and CDR2 YYNGEE. Trimming cost V 9 bases and J 4 bases; bases outside gene matches: 16. This CDR3 is built from 17 residues.

A single count supports this clone. The chain combines TRBV5-4 with TRBJ2-5, with D perhaps TRBD1 (7 bases). CDR1 and CDR2 from the germline V gene are SGHNT and YYREEE (reference sequence). This CDR3 has 14 residues. V dropped 4 bases and J dropped 4 bases, with 14 bases sitting between them. CDR3 sequence reads: CASSSQGGRETQYF. The CDR3 DNA follows: TGTGCCAGCAGCAGCCAGGGGGGCCGAGAGACCCAGTACTTC.

The chain is built from TRBV4-3 and TRBJ2-7, with 9 bases lining up with TRBD2. Looked up from germline, CDR1 is LGHNA and CDR2 is YSLEER. This CDR3 region has 15 residues. V gave up 0 bases and J gave up 4 bases; unmatched junction bases: 4. As DNA, the CDR3 is TGCGCCAGCAGCCAAGATCCTAGCGGGGTGTACGAGCAGTACTTC. Amino acids: CASSQDPSGVYEQYF.

The gene calls are TRBV2 and TRBJ2-6, with a weak D call TRBD1 (6 bases). V gave up 9 bases and J gave up 2 bases, with 11 bases separating them. Germline V gives CDR1 SNHLY, CDR2 FYNNEI. The CDR3 contains 14 residues. In DNA form, the CDR3 reads TGTGCCAGTACAGGGTATCCTGGGGCCAACGTCCTGACTTTC. Translation: CASTGYPGANVLTF.

This clone is a singleton in its sample. DNA of the CDR3: TGTGCCAGCAGCCGTCAACCTAGACAGGGGACAAACATTCAGTACTTC. This gives the protein CASSRQPRQGTNIQYF. V and J are TRBV5-6 and TRBJ2-4; 8 bases map to TRBD1. V was clipped by 4 bases and J by 6 bases; unmatched bases: 12. This CDR3 comprises 16 residues. The germline V gene encodes CDR1 SGHDT and CDR2 YYEEEE.

The rearrangement joins TRBV14 to TRBJ1-1, with 9 nucleotides matching TRBD1. Germline V gives CDR1 SGHDN, CDR2 FVKESK. The CDR3 runs to 15 residues. The V and J ends lost 4 bases and 7 bases, in that order; junction bases with no gene match: 10. CDR3 sequence: CASSPDRGRESEAFF. CDR3 sequence (DNA): TGTGCCAGCAGCCCGGACAGGGGCCGAGAGAGTGAAGCTTTCTTT.

The chain joins TRBV9 to TRBJ2-5; perhaps TRBD1 as D (5 bases). Germline CDR1 is SGDLS and CDR2 is YYNGEE. V was cut by 0 bases and J by 5 bases, with 11 bases left in between. CDR3 length: 14 amino acids. The CDR3 coding sequence is TGTGCCAGCAGCGTAGCTTGGGGCGCGGAGACCCAGTACTTC. Translating it yields CASSVAWGAETQYF.

The chain joins TRBV7-2 to TRBJ2-7; possibly TRBD2 for D (6 bases). This CDR3 contains 16 residues. Germline assignment: CDR1 SGHTA and CDR2 FQGNSA. The germline V and J ends were trimmed by 6 bases and 0 bases, with 18 bases remaining between them. This chain's CDR3 is CASSRRGGPSSYEQYF. The CDR3 DNA reads as TGTGCCAGCAGTCGTAGGGGAGGTCCAAGCTCCTACGAGCAGTACTTC.

The rearrangement joins TRBV5-6 to TRBJ1-2; TRBD1 matches at 10 bases. Unmatched junction bases numbered 7, after V lost 4 bases and J lost 4 bases. The CDR3 loop spans 15 amino acids. The germline CDR1 and CDR2 sequences are SGHDT and YYEEEE. CDR3 protein: CASSQGTGVSYGYTF. CDR3 coding DNA: TGTGCCAGCAGCCAGGGGACAGGGGTATCCTATGGCTACACCTTC.

In its sample, this clone was seen a few times. The chain combines TRBV9 with TRBJ2-7; possibly TRBD1 for D (6 bases). The CDR3 totals 12 residues. The V gene lost 4 bases and the J gene lost 4 bases, with 9 bases spanning the gap. CDR1 is SGDLS, CDR2 YYNGEE, per germline. The CDR3 is CASSPGAYEQYF. The CDR3 bases are TGTGCCAGCAGCCCAGGGGCTTACGAGCAGTACTTC.

The chain couples TRBV2 to TRBJ1-4, with D tentatively TRBD1 (6 bases). Germline CDR1 reads SNHLY; CDR2 reads FYNNEI. With 4 bases removed from V and 8 bases from J, the gap between germline ends came to 17 bases. The CDR3 contains 15 residues. The CDR3 DNA reads TGTGCCAGCAGTGTTCAGGGGAGGGTCAAAGAAAAACTGTTTTTT. Translating it yields CASSVQGRVKEKLFF.

The gene calls are TRBV6-5 and TRBJ2-2, with 7 bases identical to TRBD2. Germline loops: CDR1 MNHEY, CDR2 SVGAGI. The J segment lost 0 bases and the V segment lost 2 bases, leaving 0 bases of the junction unmatched. The CDR3 loop spans 15 amino acids. The CDR3 reads CASSYLAANTGELFF. CDR3 sequence (DNA): TGTGCCAGCAGTTACCTAGCGGCGAACACCGGGGAGCTGTTTTTT.

This clone was observed a single time. CDR3 in amino acids: CASSVEGQGRAGYTF. In DNA form, the CDR3 reads TGTGCCAGCAGCGTAGAGGGACAGGGAAGAGCCGGCTACACCTTC. The chain uses TRBV9 and TRBJ1-2; 9 bases align to TRBD1. This CDR3 has 15 residues. Germline V gives CDR1 SGDLS, CDR2 YYNGEE. Trimming cost V 0 bases and J 8 bases; bases outside gene matches: 8.